The 12 T cell receptor beta chains below were found in one sample sequenced in a study of CD8+ T cells in alopecia areata. RNA was isolated and reverse transcribed to cDNA, the sequencing template. Assay: immunoSEQ multiplex PCR; the TCRdb copy retains only in-frame clones and omits some. The sample shows about 200,000 clones, approximately 56% of them seen only once. Treatment given: oral pan-JAK inhibitor, 5-10 mg twice daily. This sample comprised CD4+ T cells sorted from blood, obtained at week 4, from a patient treated with tofacitinib. The origin of the receptors is a human donor with alopecia areata.

The chain couples TRBV7-2 to TRBJ2-2; 8 positions agree with TRBD1. Per the germline V gene, CDR1 is SGHTA and CDR2 is FQGNSA. The V segment lost 8 bases and the J segment 7 bases; nucleotides outside the gene matches: 12. This CDR3 is 15 amino acids long. The CDR3 sequence is CASYSGQGANGELFF. In nucleotides, the CDR3 is TGTGCCAGCTACTCTGGCCAGGGGGCGAACGGGGAGCTGTTTTTT.

As for this clone: One end of the junction is discordant with germline, which a read error may explain. The chain employs TRBV9 and TRBJ1-2, with 8 bases fitting TRBD1. Germline CDR1 is SGDLS and CDR2 is YYNGEE. The CDR3 covers 13 residues. The CDR3 reads CASSDRGLYGYTF. In DNA form, the CDR3 reads TGCGCCAGCAGCGACAGGGGTCTCTATGGCTACACCTTC.

The chain combines TRBV30 with TRBJ1-5; weak D call: TRBD1 (5 bases). Trimming stripped 1 base from V and 0 bases from J, with 16 bases between. The CDR3 runs 17 residues. Germline V gives CDR1 GTSNPN, CDR2 SVGIG (reference sequence). The DNA for the CDR3 is TGTGCCTGGAGTGAGATTGGGTCAGGGTATAGCAATCAGCCCCAGCATTTT. Translated, it gives CAWSEIGSGYSNQPQHF.

This chain connects TRBV5-1 to TRBJ2-6; no clear D gene. Germline CDR1 SGHRS, CDR2 YFSETQ. The CDR3 spans 15 residues. Trimming removed 0 bases at V and 0 bases at J, with 4 bases between. CDR3 in amino acids: CASSLVYSGANVLTF. As DNA, the CDR3 is TGCGCCAGCAGCTTGGTTTACTCTGGGGCCAACGTCCTGACTTTC. Based on the CDR3 plus reference TRBV5-1 and TRBJ2-6, the full variable domain is KAGVTQTPRYLIKTRGQQVTLSCSPISGHRSVSWYQQTPGQGLQFLFEYFSETQRNKGNFPGRFSGRQFSNSRSEMNVSTLELGDSALYLCASSLVYSGANVLTFGAGSRLTVL.

This clone was seen just once. This sequence joins TRBV5-1 and TRBJ2-3; 7 positions match TRBD1. The length of the CDR3 is 15 residues. Germline CDR1 SGHRS, CDR2 YFSETQ. J was trimmed by 0 bases and V by 4 bases; bases with no gene match: 5. The CDR3 DNA sequence: TGCGCCAGCAGCCCGAGACAGGGTAGCACAGATACGCAGTATTTT. Translating it yields CASSPRQGSTDTQYF. The full variable domain, in which reference TRBV5-1 and TRBJ2-3 provide the parts outside the CDR3, is KAGVTQTPRYLIKTRGQQVTLSCSPISGHRSVSWYQQTPGQGLQFLFEYFSETQRNKGNFPGRFSGRQFSNSRSEMNVSTLELGDSALYLCASSPRQGSTDTQYFGPGTRLTVL.

DNA of the CDR3: TGTGCCAGTAGCGATACAGGTCACCCTGCTTCCTACGAGCAGTACTTC. Its protein product is CASSDTGHPASYEQYF. The chain recombines TRBV19 with TRBJ2-7; perhaps TRBD1 as D (5 bases). The CDR3 consists of 16 residues. CDR1 is LNHDA, CDR2 SQIVND, per germline (reference sequence). The V end lost 6 bases, the J end lost 1 base, and 19 bases lay between the germline ends.

J is TRBJ2-1 and V is TRBV5-1; D possibly matches TRBD1 or TRBD2 (5 bases each). V was shortened by 0 bases and J by 7 bases, with 14 bases between the two germline ends. CDR1 and CDR2 from the germline V gene are SGHRS and YFSETQ. This CDR3 is built from 15 residues. This CDR3 reads CASSLEGKGRNEQFF. CDR3 sequence (DNA): TGCGCCAGCAGCTTGGAAGGGAAGGGGAGAAATGAGCAGTTCTTC.

V usage is TRBV30 and J usage is TRBJ2-6; unclear D gene. V shed 3 bases and J shed 4 bases, with 10 bases lying between them. This CDR3 region has 14 residues. In germline, CDR1 is GTSNPN, CDR2 SVGIG (reference sequence). The chain's CDR3 is CAWRKGRGANVLTF. CDR3 DNA sequence: TGTGCCTGGAGGAAAGGGCGAGGGGCCAACGTCCTGACTTTC.

The rearrangement joins TRBV10-3 to TRBJ2-7; D ambiguous. V lost 2 bases, J lost 2 bases, and 4 bases lay in between. The CDR3 is made up of 12 amino acids. The germline CDR1 and CDR2 sequences are ENHRY and SYGVKD. CDR3 DNA sequence: TGTGCCATCAGTGAGCAGGCCTACGAGCAGTACTTC. It is translated as CAISEQAYEQYF.

This sequence joins TRBV7-2 and TRBJ2-7, with 7 nucleotides matching TRBD1. V was clipped by 6 bases and J by 6 bases; unmatched bases: 5. The CDR3 runs 12 residues. The germline CDR1 and CDR2 sequences are SGHTA and FQGNSA. As DNA, the CDR3 is TGTGCCAGCAGTTCACAGGGGAGCGAGCAGTACTTC. Amino acids: CASSSQGSEQYF.

The rearrangement links TRBV15 to TRBJ2-4; D is possibly TRBD1 (6 bases). Germline CDR1 reads LNHNV; CDR2 reads YYDKDF (reference sequence). The CDR3 length is 15 residues. V shed 5 bases and J shed 3 bases, with 14 bases lying between them. CDR3 bases: TGTGCCACCAGCGGCCCCGGGACAATCAAAAACATTCAGTACTTC. Its protein product is CATSGPGTIKNIQYF. Together with reference TRBV15 and TRBJ2-4, the CDR3 gives the full variable domain: DAMVIQNPRYQVTQFGKPVTLSCSQTLNHNVMYWYQQKSSQAPKLLFHYYDKDFNNEADTPDNFQSRRPNTSFCFLDIRSPGLGDTAMYLCATSGPGTIKNIQYFGAGTRLSVL.

This sequence joins TRBV7-2 and TRBJ1-5; 9 bases are shared with TRBD1. Germline CDR1 and CDR2: SGHTA and FQGNSA. The CDR3 consists of 15 residues. V was pared by 7 bases and J by 1 base, with 5 bases of the junction left unmatched. CDR3 sequence (DNA): TGTGCCAGCACCATGGACAGGGGAAGCAATCAGCCCCAGCATTTT. Its protein product is CASTMDRGSNQPQHF.